This record looks at one T cell receptor beta chain sequence and its context. Antigen: not known. The CDR3 sequence is 15 residues long. Trimming left V 0 bases short and J 3 bases short, with 11 bases between. Germline V gene lookup returns CDR1 LGHNA and CDR2 YSLEER. This table comes from immunoSEQ multiplex PCR, and its TCRdb copy is limited to in-frame clones, with some not included. The sample contains approximately 330,000 clones, less than 85% of which appear only once. The data derive from a study of shared clonotypes between healthy human individuals. General observations from the study: Across a handful of donors, naive CD4 shared roughly 5%, naive CD8 under 4%, memory CD4 roughly 2.5%, memory CD8 0.4% to 0.5%. Researchers sampled blood only, noting tissue repertoires likely differ. A reduction in generation probabilities was seen for non-shared clonotypes relative to those shared by all four donors. Memory subsets generally showed smaller estimated richness than naive subsets did.

The chain uses TRBV4-3 and TRBJ1-2; D is unclear. The sequenced sample consisted of memory CD4+ T cells sorted from blood. The sample's subset: CD45RA-negative fraction. The source of this sequence is a man aged 25-45 years in good health. The CDR3, as DNA: TGCGCCAGCAGCCAAGATGCACTCGGAGACTATGGCTACACCTTC. It codes for CASSQDALGDYGYTF.